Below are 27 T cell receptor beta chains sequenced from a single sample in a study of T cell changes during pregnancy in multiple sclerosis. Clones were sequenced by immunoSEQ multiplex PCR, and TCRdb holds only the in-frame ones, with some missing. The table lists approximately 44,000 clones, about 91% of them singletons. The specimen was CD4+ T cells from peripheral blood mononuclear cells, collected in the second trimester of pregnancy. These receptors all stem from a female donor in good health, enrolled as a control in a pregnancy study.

CDR3 amino acids: CASSSGTSGGKRTDTQYF. CDR3 DNA sequence: TGCGCCAGCAGCTCCGGGACTAGCGGGGGCAAGCGCACAGATACGCAGTATTTT. V is TRBV5-1 and J is TRBJ2-3; 14 positions match TRBD2. The CDR3 consists of 18 residues. Trimming removed 3 bases from V and 1 base from J; junction bases left unmatched: 7. CDR1 and CDR2 (germline): SGHRS, YFSETQ.

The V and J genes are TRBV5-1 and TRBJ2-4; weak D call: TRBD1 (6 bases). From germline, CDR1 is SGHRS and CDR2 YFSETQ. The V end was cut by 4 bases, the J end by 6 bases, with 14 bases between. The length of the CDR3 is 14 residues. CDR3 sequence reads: CASSPPGRGNIQYF. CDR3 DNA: TGCGCCAGCAGCCCTCCCGGCAGGGGAAACATTCAGTACTTC.

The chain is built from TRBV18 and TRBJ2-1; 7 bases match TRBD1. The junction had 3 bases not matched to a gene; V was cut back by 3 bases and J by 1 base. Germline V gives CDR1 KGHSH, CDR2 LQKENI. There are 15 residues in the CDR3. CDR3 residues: CASSPNRGSYNEQFF. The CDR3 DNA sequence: TGTGCCAGCTCACCCAACAGGGGATCCTACAATGAGCAGTTCTTC.

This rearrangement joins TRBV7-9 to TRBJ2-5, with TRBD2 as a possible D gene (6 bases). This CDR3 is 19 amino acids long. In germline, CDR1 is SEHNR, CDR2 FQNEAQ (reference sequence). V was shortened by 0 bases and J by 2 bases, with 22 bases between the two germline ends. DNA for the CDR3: TGTGCCAGCAGCTTAGCGTCACTAGCCTCACTAATCCGACAAGAGACCCAGTACTTC. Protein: CASSLASLASLIRQETQYF.

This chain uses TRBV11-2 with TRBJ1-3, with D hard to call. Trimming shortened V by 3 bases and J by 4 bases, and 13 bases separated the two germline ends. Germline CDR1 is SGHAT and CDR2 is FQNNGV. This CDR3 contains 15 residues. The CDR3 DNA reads TGTGCCAGCAGCTTGGCCGGAGGGCAGGGAAACACCATATATTTT. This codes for CASSLAGGQGNTIYF.

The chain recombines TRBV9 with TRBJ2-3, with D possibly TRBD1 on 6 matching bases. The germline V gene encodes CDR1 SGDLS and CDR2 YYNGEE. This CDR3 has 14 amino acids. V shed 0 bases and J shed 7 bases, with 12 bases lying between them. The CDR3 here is CASSVGGGLNTQYF. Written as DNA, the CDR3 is TGTGCCAGCAGCGTAGGAGGGGGTTTAAATACGCAGTATTTT. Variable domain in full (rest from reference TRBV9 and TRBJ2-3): DSGVTQTPKHLITATGQRVTLRCSPRSGDLSVYWYQQSLDQGLQFLIQYYNGEERAKGNILERFSAQQFPDLHSELNLSSLELGDSALYFCASSVGGGLNTQYFGPGTRLTVL.

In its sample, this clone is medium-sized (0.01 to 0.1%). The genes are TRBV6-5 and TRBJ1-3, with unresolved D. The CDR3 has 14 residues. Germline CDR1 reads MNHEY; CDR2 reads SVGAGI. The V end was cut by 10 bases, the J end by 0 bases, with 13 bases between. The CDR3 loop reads CATSSTYSGNTIYF. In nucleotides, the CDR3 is TGTGCCACCTCCTCCACCTACTCTGGAAACACCATATATTTT.

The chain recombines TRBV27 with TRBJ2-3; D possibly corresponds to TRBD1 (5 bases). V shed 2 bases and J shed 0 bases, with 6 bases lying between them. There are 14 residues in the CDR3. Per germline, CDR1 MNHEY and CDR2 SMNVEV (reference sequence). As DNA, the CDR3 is TGTGCCAGCAGTTTACAGGGTAGCACAGATACGCAGTATTTT. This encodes CASSLQGSTDTQYF.

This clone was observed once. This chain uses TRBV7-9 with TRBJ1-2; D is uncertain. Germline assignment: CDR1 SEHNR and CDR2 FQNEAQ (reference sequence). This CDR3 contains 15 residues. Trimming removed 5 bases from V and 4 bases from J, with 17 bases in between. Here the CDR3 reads CASSPRRAEAYGYTF. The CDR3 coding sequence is TGTGCCAGCAGCCCCCGACGTGCGGAAGCCTATGGCTACACCTTC.

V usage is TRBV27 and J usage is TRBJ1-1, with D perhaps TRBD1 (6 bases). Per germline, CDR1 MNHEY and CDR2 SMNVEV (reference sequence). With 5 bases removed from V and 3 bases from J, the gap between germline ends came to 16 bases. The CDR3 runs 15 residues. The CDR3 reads CASSTSKQGYTEAFF. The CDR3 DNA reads TGTGCCAGCAGTACATCGAAACAGGGATACACTGAAGCTTTCTTT.

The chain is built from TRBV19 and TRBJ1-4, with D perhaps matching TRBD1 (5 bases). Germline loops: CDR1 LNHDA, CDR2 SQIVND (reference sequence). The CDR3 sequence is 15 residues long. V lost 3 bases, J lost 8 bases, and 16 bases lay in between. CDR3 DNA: TGTGCCAGTAGTATGTCTTCTCAGGGCCGGGAAAAACTGTTTTTT. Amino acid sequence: CASSMSSQGREKLFF.

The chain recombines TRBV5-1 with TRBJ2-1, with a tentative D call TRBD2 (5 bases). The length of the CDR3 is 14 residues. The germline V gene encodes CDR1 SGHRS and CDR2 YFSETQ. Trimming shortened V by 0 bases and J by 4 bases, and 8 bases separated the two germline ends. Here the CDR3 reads CASSLAGDYNEQFF. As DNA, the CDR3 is TGCGCCAGCAGCTTGGCCGGGGATTACAATGAGCAGTTCTTC.

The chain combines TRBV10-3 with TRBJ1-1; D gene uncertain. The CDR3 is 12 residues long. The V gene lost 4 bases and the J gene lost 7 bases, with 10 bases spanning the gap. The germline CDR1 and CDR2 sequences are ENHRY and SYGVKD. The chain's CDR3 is CAISGTGDEAFF. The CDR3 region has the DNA TGTGCCATCAGTGGGACTGGAGATGAAGCTTTCTTT.

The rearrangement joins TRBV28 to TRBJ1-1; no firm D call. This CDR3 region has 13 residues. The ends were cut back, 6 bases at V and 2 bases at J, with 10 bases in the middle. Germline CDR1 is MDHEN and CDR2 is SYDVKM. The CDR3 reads CASSLRYNTEAFF. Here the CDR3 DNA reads TGTGCCAGCAGCCTCAGATACAACACTGAAGCTTTCTTT.

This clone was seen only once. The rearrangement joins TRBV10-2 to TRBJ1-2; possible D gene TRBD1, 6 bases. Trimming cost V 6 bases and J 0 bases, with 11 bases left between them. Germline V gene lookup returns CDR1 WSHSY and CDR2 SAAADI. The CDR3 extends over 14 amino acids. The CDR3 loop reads CASSPGQANYGYTF. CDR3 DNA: TGCGCCAGCAGCCCGGGACAAGCTAACTATGGCTACACCTTC.

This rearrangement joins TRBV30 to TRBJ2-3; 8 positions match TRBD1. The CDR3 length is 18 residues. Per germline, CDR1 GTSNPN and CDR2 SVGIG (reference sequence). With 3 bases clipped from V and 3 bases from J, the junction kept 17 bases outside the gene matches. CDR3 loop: CAWSETMDREVWTDTQYF. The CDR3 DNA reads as TGTGCCTGGAGCGAAACCATGGACAGGGAGGTTTGGACAGATACGCAGTATTTT.

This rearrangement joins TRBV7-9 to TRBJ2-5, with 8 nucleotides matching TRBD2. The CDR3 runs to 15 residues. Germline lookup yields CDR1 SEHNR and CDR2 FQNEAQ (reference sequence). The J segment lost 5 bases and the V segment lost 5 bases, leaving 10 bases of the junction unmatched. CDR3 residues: CASSPNHAGGETQYF. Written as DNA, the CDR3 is TGTGCCAGCAGCCCTAACCACGCGGGGGGTGAGACCCAGTACTTC. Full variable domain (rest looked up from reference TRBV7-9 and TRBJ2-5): DTGVSQNPRHKITKRGQNVTFRCDPISEHNRLYWYRQTLGQGPEFLTYFQNEAQLEKSRLLSDRFSAERPKGSFSTLEIQRTEQGDSAMYLCASSPNHAGGETQYFGPGTRLLVL.

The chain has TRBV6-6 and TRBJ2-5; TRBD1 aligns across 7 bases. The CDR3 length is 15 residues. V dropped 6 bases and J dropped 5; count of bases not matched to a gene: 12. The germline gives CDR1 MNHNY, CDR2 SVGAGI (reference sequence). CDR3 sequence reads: CASRGQKGGRETQYF. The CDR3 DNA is TGTGCCAGCAGGGGACAGAAGGGTGGTCGGGAGACCCAGTACTTC.

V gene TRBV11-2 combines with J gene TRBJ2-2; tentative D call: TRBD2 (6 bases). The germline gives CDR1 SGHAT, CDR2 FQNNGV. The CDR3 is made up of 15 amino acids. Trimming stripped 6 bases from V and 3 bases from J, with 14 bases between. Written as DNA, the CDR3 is TGTGCCAGCAGACCACTTACGGGGGACACCGGGGAGCTGTTTTTT. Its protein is CASRPLTGDTGELFF.

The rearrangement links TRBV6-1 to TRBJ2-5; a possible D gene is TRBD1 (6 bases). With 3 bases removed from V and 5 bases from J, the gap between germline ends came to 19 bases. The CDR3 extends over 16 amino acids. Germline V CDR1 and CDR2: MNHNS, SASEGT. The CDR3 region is CASSELPTGSGETQYF. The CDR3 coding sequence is TGTGCCAGCAGTGAGCTTCCGACAGGCTCGGGCGAGACCCAGTACTTC.

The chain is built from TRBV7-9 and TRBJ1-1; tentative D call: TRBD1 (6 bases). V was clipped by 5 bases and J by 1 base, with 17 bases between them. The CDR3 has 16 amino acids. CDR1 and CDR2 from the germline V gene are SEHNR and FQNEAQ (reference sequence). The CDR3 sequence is CASSQLTGSGNTEAFF. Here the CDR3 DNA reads TGTGCCAGCAGCCAATTGACAGGAAGTGGGAACACTGAAGCTTTCTTT.

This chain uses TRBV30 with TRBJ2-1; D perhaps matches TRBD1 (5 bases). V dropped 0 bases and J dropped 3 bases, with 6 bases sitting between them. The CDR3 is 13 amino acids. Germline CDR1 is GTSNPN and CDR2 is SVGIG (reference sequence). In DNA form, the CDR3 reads TGTGCCTGGAGTGTTGACAGCTACAATGAGCAGTTCTTC. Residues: CAWSVDSYNEQFF.

CDR3 coding DNA: TGCACCAGCAGCCATGCCCGCGGGAGAAGGGACCACAATGAGCAGTTCTTC. This gives the protein CTSSHARGRRDHNEQFF. This chain connects TRBV1 to TRBJ2-1; the table's TRBD2 call for D was not verified on the DNA. TRBV1 is marked as a pseudogene. This CDR3 is 17 amino acids long.

The CDR3 here is CASSRGQGGGGNQPQHF. The CDR3 DNA is TGTGCCAGCAGCCGGGGACAGGGGGGAGGAGGCAATCAGCCCCAGCATTTT. The rearrangement links TRBV7-9 to TRBJ1-5, with 11 nucleotides matching TRBD1. Trimming at V came to 5 bases and at J to 2 bases, leaving 8 bases not matched to a gene. Germline V gene lookup returns CDR1 SEHNR and CDR2 FQNEAQ (reference sequence). The CDR3 spans 17 residues. The full variable domain, in which reference TRBV7-9 and TRBJ1-5 provide the parts outside the CDR3, is DTGVSQNPRHKITKRGQNVTFRCDPISEHNRLYWYRQTLGQGPEFLTYFQNEAQLEKSRLLSDRFSAERPKGSFSTLEIQRTEQGDSAMYLCASSRGQGGGGNQPQHFGDGTRLSIL.

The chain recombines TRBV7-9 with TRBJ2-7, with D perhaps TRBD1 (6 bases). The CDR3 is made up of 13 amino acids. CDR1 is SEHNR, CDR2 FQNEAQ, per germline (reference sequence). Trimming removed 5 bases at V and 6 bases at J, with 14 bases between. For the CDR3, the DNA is TGTGCCAGCAGCCTACAACAGGGTCTCGAGCAGTACTTC. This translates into CASSLQQGLEQYF.

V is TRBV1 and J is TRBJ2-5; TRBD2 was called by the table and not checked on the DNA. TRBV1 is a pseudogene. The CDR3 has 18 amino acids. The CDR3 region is CTSSQGGPPQGGQETQYF. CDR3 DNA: TGCACCAGCAGCCAAGGTGGCCCCCCCCAGGGAGGACAAGAGACCCAGTACTTC.

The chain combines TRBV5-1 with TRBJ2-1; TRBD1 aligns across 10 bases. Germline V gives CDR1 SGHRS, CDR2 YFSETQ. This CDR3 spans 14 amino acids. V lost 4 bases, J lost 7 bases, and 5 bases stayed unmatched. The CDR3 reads CASSGDRGDNEQFF. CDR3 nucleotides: TGCGCCAGCAGCGGGGACAGGGGAGATAATGAGCAGTTCTTC.